The clone carrying this T cell receptor beta chain was recorded a few times. Its antigen is unknown. An end of the junction does not agree with germline; a read error may underlie this. Every patient was untreated before thyroid surgery. The entry originates in a study of metastatic and nonmetastatic thyroid tumors. On the study more broadly: Comparison of repertoires was carried out across blood and tumor or nodule tissue from malignant and benign thyroid patients. General study results and limits: When malignant thyroid tumors were compared with benign nodules, TCR beta diversity was reportedly significantly higher in the malignant tumors. This held in both blood and tumor samples.

CDR3 length: 17 residues. Per germline, CDR1 LGHNA and CDR2 YNFKEQ. In the authors' methods: Building a distant-metastasis classifier for papillary thyroid cancer drew on CDR3 differences across clinicopathological groups. TCRdb reassembled clones from the PCR reads with MiXCR. The V and J calls were not made by the authors but by TCRdb's processing. The repertoire holds under 30,000 clones, around a fifth seen once, with roughly 24% in the top ten. V and J are TRBV4-2 and TRBJ1-1; the match to TRBD1 covers 7 bases. Sequenced material: blood. This clonotype was sampled from a male donor with papillary thyroid cancer or a benign thyroid nodule (not recorded which). Some clones in this sample may be carry-over from other donors' samples. In DNA, the CDR3 is TGTGCCAGCAGCCAAGATTGCCGACAGGGAATGAACACGGAAGCTTTCTTT. This translates into CASSQDCRQGMNTEAFF.